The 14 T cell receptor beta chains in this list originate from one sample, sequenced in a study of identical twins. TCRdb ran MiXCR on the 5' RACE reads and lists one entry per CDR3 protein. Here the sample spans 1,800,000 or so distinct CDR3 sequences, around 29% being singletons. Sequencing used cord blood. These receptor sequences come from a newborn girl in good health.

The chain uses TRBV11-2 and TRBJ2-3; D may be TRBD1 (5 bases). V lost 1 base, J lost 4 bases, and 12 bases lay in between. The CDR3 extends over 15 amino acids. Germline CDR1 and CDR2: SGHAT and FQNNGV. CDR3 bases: TGTGCCAGCAGCTTAGGTCCAGGGCTGGCAGATACGCAGTATTTT. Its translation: CASSLGPGLADTQYF.

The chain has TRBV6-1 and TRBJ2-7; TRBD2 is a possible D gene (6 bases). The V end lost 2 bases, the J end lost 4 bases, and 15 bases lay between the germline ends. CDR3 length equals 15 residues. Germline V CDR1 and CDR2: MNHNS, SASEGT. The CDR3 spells CASSEYRGATYEQYF. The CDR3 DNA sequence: TGTGCCAGCAGTGAATATCGCGGGGCGACTTACGAGCAGTACTTC.

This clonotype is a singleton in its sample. The CDR3 spells CATRAGTTYNEQFF. In DNA form, the CDR3 reads TGTGCCACCAGAGCCGGGACGACCTACAATGAGCAGTTCTTC. The chain employs TRBV24-1 and TRBJ2-1; D is perhaps TRBD1 or TRBD2 (5 bases each). The CDR3 has 14 residues. V shed 7 bases and J shed 2 bases, with 11 bases lying between them. Germline V CDR1 and CDR2: KGHDR, SFDVKD.

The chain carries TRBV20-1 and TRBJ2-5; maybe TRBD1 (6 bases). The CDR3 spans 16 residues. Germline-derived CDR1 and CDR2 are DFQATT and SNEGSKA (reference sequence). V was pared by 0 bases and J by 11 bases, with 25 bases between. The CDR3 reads CSAREGSLWGHNEQYF. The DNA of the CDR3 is TGCAGTGCTAGAGAGGGCAGCCTGTGGGGACACAATGAGCAGTACTTC.

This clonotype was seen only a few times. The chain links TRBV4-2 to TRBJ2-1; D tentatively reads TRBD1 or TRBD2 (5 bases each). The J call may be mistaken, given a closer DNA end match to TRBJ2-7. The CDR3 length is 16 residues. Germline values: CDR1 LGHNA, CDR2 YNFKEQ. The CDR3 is CASSQDAALYWGEQYF. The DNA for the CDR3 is TGTGCCAGCAGCCAAGATGCAGCCCTCTACTGGGGGGAGCAGTACTTC.

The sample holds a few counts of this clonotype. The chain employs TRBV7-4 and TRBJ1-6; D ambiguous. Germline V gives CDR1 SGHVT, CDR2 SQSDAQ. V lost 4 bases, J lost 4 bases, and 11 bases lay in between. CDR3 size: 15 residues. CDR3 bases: TGTGCCAGCAGCTCGCGGCAGCCATATAATTCACCCCTCCACTTT. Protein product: CASSSRQPYNSPLHF.

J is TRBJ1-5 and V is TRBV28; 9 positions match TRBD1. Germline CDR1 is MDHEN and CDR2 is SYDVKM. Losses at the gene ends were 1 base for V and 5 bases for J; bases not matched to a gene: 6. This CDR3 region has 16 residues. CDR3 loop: CASSLSGQGLYQPQHF. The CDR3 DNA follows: TGTGCCAGCAGTTTATCAGGACAGGGGCTATATCAGCCCCAGCATTTT.

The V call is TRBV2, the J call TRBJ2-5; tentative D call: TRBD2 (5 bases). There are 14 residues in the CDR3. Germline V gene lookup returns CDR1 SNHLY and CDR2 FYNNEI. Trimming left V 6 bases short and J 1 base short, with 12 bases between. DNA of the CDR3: TGTGCCAGCAGACACCGGGAACCCCAAGAGACCCAGTACTTC. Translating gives CASRHREPQETQYF.

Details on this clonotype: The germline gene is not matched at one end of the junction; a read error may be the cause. This CDR3 is CASSFSGTQFTYERYF. The DNA for the CDR3 is TGTGCCAGCAGCTTCTCCGGGACGCAATTCACCTACGAGCGGTACTTC. The genes are TRBV7-2 and TRBJ2-7; D might be TRBD1 or TRBD2, each matching 5 bases. The CDR3 contains 16 residues. CDR1 SGHTA and CDR2 FQGNSA come from the germline V gene.

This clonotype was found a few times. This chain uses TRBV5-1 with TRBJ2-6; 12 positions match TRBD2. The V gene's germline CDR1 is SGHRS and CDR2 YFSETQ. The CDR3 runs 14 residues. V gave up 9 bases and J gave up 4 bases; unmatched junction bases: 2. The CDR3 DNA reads TGCGCCACTAGCGGGAGGGCCGGGGCCAACGTCCTGACTTTC. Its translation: CATSGRAGANVLTF.

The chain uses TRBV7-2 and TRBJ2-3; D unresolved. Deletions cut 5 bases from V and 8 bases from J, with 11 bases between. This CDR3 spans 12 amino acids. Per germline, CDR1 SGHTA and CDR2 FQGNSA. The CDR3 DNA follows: TGTGCCAGCAGCCTAAATCCCGGTACGCAGTATTTT. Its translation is CASSLNPGTQYF.

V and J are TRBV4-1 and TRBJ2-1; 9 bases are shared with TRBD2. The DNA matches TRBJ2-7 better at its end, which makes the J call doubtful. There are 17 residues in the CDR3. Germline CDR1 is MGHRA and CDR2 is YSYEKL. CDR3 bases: TGCGCCAGCAGCCAGGTGGTAGCGGGGGTCAAATACAATGAGCAGTACTTC. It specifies CASSQVVAGVKYNEQYF.

CDR3 loop: CAISGEGGRYSYEQYF. The CDR3 bases are TGTGCCATCAGTGGTGAAGGGGGCCGGTACTCCTACGAGCAGTACTTC. The rearrangement joins TRBV10-3 to TRBJ2-7; TRBD1 agrees at 7 bases. The CDR3 length is 16 residues. The germline V gene has CDR1 ENHRY and CDR2 SYGVKD. With 4 bases clipped from V and 0 bases from J, the junction kept 9 bases outside the gene matches.

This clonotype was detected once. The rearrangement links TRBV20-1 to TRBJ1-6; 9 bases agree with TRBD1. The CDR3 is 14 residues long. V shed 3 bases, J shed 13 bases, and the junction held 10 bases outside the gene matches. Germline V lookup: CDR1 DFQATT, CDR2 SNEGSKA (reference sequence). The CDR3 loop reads CSARADRGGSPLHF. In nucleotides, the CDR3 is TGCAGTGCTAGGGCGGACAGGGGAGGCTCCCCCCTCCACTTT.